The T cell receptor (beta chain) under discussion was sequenced for a study of cytotoxic CD8 clonotypes in ibrutinib-treated CLL. Study-level background: Patient counts were about 12 relapsed/refractory, roughly 15 treatment-naive and about 17 IGHV unmutated. Study-level findings and limits: The study found baseline clonality above age-matched healthy donors, tracking circulating CD8+ T-cell counts.

The TCR beta libraries used approximately 2 micrograms of genomic DNA that came from cryopreserved PBMCs. A remark on this clone: Its cognate antigen is unknown.

This CDR3 is 14 amino acids long. CDR1 is LNHDA and CDR2 is SQIVND in the germline V gene (reference sequence). V was clipped by 4 bases and J by 1 base; unmatched bases: 2. The data were produced by immunoSEQ multiplex PCR, yet TCRdb's version contains in-frame clones alone and is incomplete. The data hold roughly 300,000 clones, with around 77% observed a single time. The chain carries TRBV19 and TRBJ2-7, with 9 bases identical to TRBD1. The sequence derives from a human donor with chronic lymphocytic leukemia. Sequenced here: PBMCs, sampled at disease progression, from a patient treated with ibrutinib. CDR3 coding DNA: TGTGCCAGTAGTACCGGGACAGGGTCCTACGAGCAGTACTTC. The encoded protein is CASSTGTGSYEQYF.